The rows below give T cell receptor beta chains drawn from one sample of a study of shared clonotypes between healthy human individuals. Measured with immunoSEQ multiplex PCR; TCRdb has only the in-frame clones, and not every one. Here the sample spans around 620,000 clones, 85% to 95% being singletons. The sequencing sample was made of naive CD8+ T cells sorted from blood. The receptors here all came from a woman younger than 45 in good health. CDR3s include the opening cysteine and the closing phenylalanine or tryptophan. A D gene is named only where the DNA matches it firmly. Not every row has a clone size; where given, it reads once, few, many or a size class.

j_call | d_call | clone_size | v_call | cdr3_nt | cdr3_aa
TRBJ1-2 | TRBD1 | - | TRBV5-4 | TGTGCCAGCAGCATCGGGACAGGGGCACCCAACTATGGCTACACCTTC | CASSIGTGAPNYGYTF
TRBJ2-7 | TRBD2 | - | TRBV30 | TGTGCCTGGAAGTATGGAAGCGGGAGTGGCTACGAGCAGTACTTC | CAWKYGSGSGYEQYF
TRBJ1-4 | TRBD1 | once | TRBV5-6 | TGTGCCAGCAGCCCGGGGGGGACAGTCGAAAAACTGTTTTTT | CASSPGGTVEKLFF
TRBJ2-1 | - | - | TRBV9 | TGTGCCAGCAGCGTACTTTCGGGAGACGTGGTGGGCAATGAGCAGTTCTTC | CASSVLSGDVVGNEQFF
TRBJ2-7 | - | - | TRBV28 | TGTGCCAGCAGTTACTCCGGGGCCGCCTACGAGCAGTACTTC | CASSYSGAAYEQYF
TRBJ2-4 | - | - | TRBV28 | TGTGCCAGCAGTTGGTGGGGGATTGGCAAAAACATTCAGTACTTC | CASSWWGIGKNIQYF
TRBJ2-2 | - | once | TRBV11-2 | TGTGCCAGCAGCTCGACCCCTGGCAGGGGAAGGGAGCTGTTTTTT | CASSSTPGRGRELFF
TRBJ1-5 | TRBD1 | - | TRBV15 | TGTGCCACCAGCAGAGGTACAGGGGGCAATCAGCCCCAGCATTTT | CATSRGTGGNQPQHF
TRBJ2-7 | - | - | TRBV29-1 | TGCAGCGTTGAAGATTTTGGGGCAGGGAGAGTCTACGAGCAGTACTTC | CSVEDFGAGRVYEQYF
TRBJ2-2 | - | - | TRBV4-1 | TGCGCCAGCAGCCAAAGGGGGGCGACCGGGGAGCTGTTTTTT | CASSQRGATGELFF
TRBJ2-6 | - | - | TRBV7-8 | TGTGCCAGCAGCAAGAGGGCACAAAGTCGGGCCAACGTCCTGACTTTC | CASSKRAQSRANVLTF
TRBJ2-7 | - | - | TRBV9 | TGTGCCAGCAGCGGGACAGCGACCTACGAGCAGTACTTC | CASSGTATYEQYF
TRBJ2-1 | TRBD1 | - | TRBV5-6 | TGTGCCAGCAGCAGGGACAGGGAAAATGAGCAGTTCTTC | CASSRDRENEQFF
TRBJ2-7 | - | - | TRBV7-9 | TGTGCCAGCAGCTTCCCTAGTGTCGACGAGCAGTACTTC | CASSFPSVDEQYF
TRBJ2-5 | - | once | TRBV28 | TGTGCCAGCAGTTCCGAGTACCAAGAGACCCAGTACTTC | CASSSEYQETQYF